This T cell receptor beta chain was sequenced for a study of T cell clones after liver transplantation. Study-level information: Standard immunosuppression, with no induction, continued until 12-24 months after transplant. The study, taken as a whole, reports: Post-transplant time points were not standardized, so conclusions are preliminary.

Repertoires were generated with immunoSEQ multiplex PCR, while TCRdb's copy carries only in-frame clones and drops some. This table holds 40,000 to 65,000 clones, 65% to 85% found once. This clone was seen a single time. Antigen unknown. The V end was cut by 1 base, the J end by 2 bases, with 20 bases between. The CDR3 is 19 residues long. Germline V gene lookup returns CDR1 MDHEN and CDR2 SYDVKM. Thawed unstimulated PBMCs were FACS-sorted by CD3, CD4 and CD8 into two populations. This clonotype was sampled from a human donor who received a liver transplant. This sample comprised CD4+ T cells from blood, obtained before liver transplant. The chain carries TRBV28 and TRBJ2-2; D possibly corresponds to TRBD2 (6 bases). The CDR3 DNA reads as TGTGCCAGCAGTTTATCCCCCCGATCCTGGCGGGGAAACACCGGGGAGCTGTTTTTT. This encodes CASSLSPRSWRGNTGELFF.